A selection of T cell receptor beta chains follows, all from one sample in a study of identical twins. TCRdb re-called the 5' RACE reads with MiXCR, one entry per CDR3 protein. This sample has fewer than 650,000 distinct CDR3 sequences, with nearly 10% found just once. These same data were also listed under a study on yellow fever vaccine responses in identical twins.

Sequenced sample: PBMCs. The source of these receptors is a woman aged 18-35 years in good health. Both conserved end residues are part of each CDR3. D genes are given only for firm matches. The size of a clone is reported for some rows only, either as once, few or many, or as a class for expanded clones.

J	V	D	size	CDR3	DNA
TRBJ2-1	TRBV12-3/TRBV12-4	.	many	CASSLAFKGVFDEQFF	TGTGCCAGCAGTTTAGCTTTCAAGGGGGTCTTCGATGAGCAGTTCTTC
TRBJ2-3	TRBV10-3	.	.	CAISVTSSTDTQYF	TGTGCCATCAGTGTGACCTCTAGCACAGATACGCAGTATTTT
TRBJ2-7	TRBV3-1	.	few	CASSPTGTLDYEQYF	TGTGCCAGCAGCCCAACCGGGACACTAGACTACGAGCAGTACTTC
TRBJ2-4	TRBV7-2	TRBD2	few	CASSSVQPGGKNIQYF	TGTGCCAGCAGCTCCGTACAACCGGGGGGCAAAAACATTCAGTACTTC
TRBJ2-4	TRBV10-3	.	many	CAISRELKGSIQYF	TGTGCCATATCCCGGGAGCTGAAGGGGAGTATTCAGTACTTC
TRBJ2-3	TRBV20-1	TRBD2	.	CSARPERGGSGTDTQYF	TGCAGTGCTAGACCGGAGCGGGGGGGGTCTGGGACAGATACGCAGTATTTT
TRBJ2-5	TRBV5-1	TRBD1	.	CASSGWDRGEETQYF	TGCGCCAGCAGCGGATGGGACAGGGGGGAGGAGACCCAGTACTTC
TRBJ1-1	TRBV9	.	many	CASSAMVGGEAFF	TGTGCCAGCAGCGCGATGGTAGGGGGGGAAGCTTTCTTT
TRBJ2-7	TRBV6-5	.	many	CASSYAGQRRLAEQYF	TGTGCCAGCAGTTACGCCGGACAGAGAAGACTTGCCGAGCAGTACTTC
TRBJ2-2	TRBV20-1	TRBD1	.	CSARDLRGLTGELFF	TGCAGTGCTAGAGATCTAAGGGGGCTTACCGGGGAGCTGTTTTTT
TRBJ2-1	TRBV5-6	TRBD2	many	CASSFSGTYNEQFF	TGTGCCAGCAGCTTTAGCGGGACGTACAATGAGCAGTTCTTC
TRBJ2-5	TRBV3-1	.	few	CASSPGAESWETQYF	TGTGCCAGCAGCCCCGGGGCGGAGTCTTGGGAGACCCAGTACTTC
TRBJ2-7	TRBV15	TRBD1	few	CATSREQGRLYEQYF	TGTGCCACCAGCAGGGAACAGGGGCGCCTCTACGAGCAGTACTTC
TRBJ2-3	TRBV3-1	TRBD1	.	CASSKRGTGASDTQYF	TGTGCCAGCAGCAAAAGAGGGACAGGGGCATCAGATACGCAGTATTTT
TRBJ2-7	TRBV20-1	TRBD1	few	CSATGQGYEQYF	TGCAGTGCTACAGGACAGGGGTACGAGCAGTACTTC
TRBJ2-3	TRBV5-5	.	.	CASSLEGRADTQYF	TGTGCCAGCAGCTTGGAAGGGCGCGCAGATACGCAGTATTTT
TRBJ2-1	TRBV7-8	TRBD2	many	CASIASGSGNEQFF	TGTGCCAGCATCGCTAGCGGGAGTGGTAATGAGCAGTTCTTC
TRBJ1-1	TRBV11-2	.	few	CASSSGLLNTEAFF	TGTGCCAGCAGCTCAGGACTCCTGAACACTGAAGCTTTCTTT
TRBJ2-1	TRBV20-1	TRBD1	few	CSARARGDRNYNEQFF	TGCAGTGCTAGGGCTAGAGGGGACAGAAACTACAATGAGCAGTTCTTC
TRBJ2-1	TRBV24-1	TRBD1	few	CATSAGQGARRGHNEQFF	TGTGCCACCAGTGCGGGGCAGGGGGCAAGGCGGGGACACAATGAGCAGTTCTTC
TRBJ2-3	TRBV20-1	TRBD1	many	CSAFAPGQGFTDTQYF	TGCAGTGCTTTCGCTCCGGGACAGGGGTTTACAGATACGCAGTATTTT
TRBJ2-5	TRBV7-9	.	.	CASRVGETQYF	TGTGCCAGCAGGGTCGGGGAGACCCAGTACTTC
TRBJ1-2	TRBV29-1	.	.	CSVGPIPGKVDGYTF	TGCAGCGTTGGTCCGATACCAGGGAAGGTCGATGGCTACACCTTC
TRBJ2-1	TRBV29-1	TRBD2	.	CSVEMGGENNEQFF	TGCAGCGTTGAAATGGGGGGGGAAAACAATGAGCAGTTCTTC
TRBJ2-7	TRBV20-1	.	.	CSASEWRRTVSYEQYF	TGCAGTGCTAGTGAATGGAGACGGACAGTTTCCTACGAGCAGTACTTC
TRBJ2-6	TRBV5-6	TRBD1	few	CASSVDRGLTAHVLTF	TGTGCCAGCAGCGTGGACAGGGGGCTCACGGCCCACGTCCTGACTTTC
TRBJ1-5	TRBV28	TRBD1	few	CASSPTGTGLGNQPQHF	TGTGCCAGCAGCCCAACCGGGACAGGGCTAGGCAATCAGCCCCAGCATTTT
TRBJ2-3	TRBV2	.	.	CASLRDSLKRTDTQYF	TGTGCCAGCCTTCGGGACTCCTTAAAACGCACAGATACGCAGTATTTT
TRBJ1-1	TRBV12-3/TRBV12-4	TRBD1	many	CASSLRDSLSEAFF	TGTGCCAGCAGTTTGCGGGACAGTCTGTCGGAAGCTTTCTTT
TRBJ2-7	TRBV20-1	.	many	CSASSSSGEQYF	TGCAGTGCTAGTTCGTCCTCCGGGGAGCAGTACTTC
TRBJ2-2	TRBV27	TRBD1	many	CASRIRDRGPTGELFF	TGTGCCAGCAGGATTAGGGACAGGGGGCCAACCGGGGAGCTGTTTTTT
TRBJ2-7	TRBV20-1	.	many	CSAREQGSYEQYF	TGCAGTGCTAGAGAGCAGGGGTCCTACGAGCAGTACTTC
TRBJ2-3	TRBV29-1	TRBD1	many	CSVLTGERTDTQYF	TGCAGCGTTTTGACAGGGGAGCGCACAGATACGCAGTATTTT
TRBJ1-2	TRBV6-5	.	.	CASSYALGDYGYTF	TGTGCCAGCAGTTATGCCCTAGGGGACTATGGCTACACCTTC
TRBJ2-5	TRBV7-9	.	few	CASSSRDTAQETQYF	TGTGCCAGCAGCTCCCGGGACACGGCGCAAGAGACCCAGTACTTC
TRBJ2-5	TRBV7-9	TRBD2	few	CASSVVKREGLETQYF	TGTGCCAGCAGCGTGGTTAAGCGGGAGGGCCTGGAGACCCAGTACTTC
TRBJ2-1	TRBV5-1	.	few	CASSLPSVSSYNEQFF	TGCGCCAGCAGCCTCCCTAGCGTCAGCTCCTACAATGAGCAGTTCTTC
TRBJ1-2	TRBV6-1	.	few	CASSRGGTNYGYTF	TGTGCCAGCAGCCGCGGGGGGACTAACTATGGCTACACCTTC
TRBJ2-7	TRBV12-3/TRBV12-4	TRBD2	many	CASSFYAGGYEQYF	TGTGCCAGCAGTTTTTATGCGGGGGGCTACGAGCAGTACTTC
TRBJ2-5	TRBV20-1	TRBD2	.	CCARGDPGLRGETQYF	TGCTGTGCTAGAGGGGATCCGGGACTAAGAGGGGAGACCCAGTACTTC
TRBJ1-2	TRBV11-1	TRBD1	many	CASSLSSRLGGDYNYGYTF	TGTGCCAGCAGCTTATCATCACGATTAGGGGGCGATTATAACTATGGCTACACCTTC